This paragraph covers one T cell receptor (beta chain) sequence. The sample is drawn from a study of OX40 agonist ivuxolimab in advanced cancers. The overall study: Patients were treated with intravenous ivuxolimab, dosed at 0.01 to 10 mg/kg and infused every 2 weeks. Dose-escalation patients had hepatocellular carcinoma, melanoma, renal cell or head and neck cancer.

Germline trimming cut 8 bases from V and 7 bases from J; bases unmatched to any gene: 5. The CDR3 sequence is 13 residues long. In germline, CDR1 is MNHEY, CDR2 SMNVEV (reference sequence). TCRdb's copy holds only in-frame clones and misses some; the assay was immunoSEQ multiplex PCR. This table holds roughly 70,000 clones, approximately 90% found once. The investigators sampled blood at baseline, at cycle 4 day 1, and at cycle 7 day 1. The clonotype originates from an adult with an advanced solid tumor such as melanoma, head and neck, liver or kidney cancer. The specimen comprised CD4+ or CD8+ T cells sorted from blood, sampled in a trial of the OX40 agonist ivuxolimab. The rearrangement links TRBV27 to TRBJ2-1, with TRBD2 identical over 10 bases. CDR3 sequence: CASHTSGKNEQFF. The CDR3 DNA sequence: TGTGCCAGCCACACTAGCGGGAAGAATGAGCAGTTCTTC.